The 6 T cell receptor beta chains below come from one sample, sequenced in a study of T cell repertoires in aging, cancer and after chemotherapy. TCR beta rearrangements were amplified from peripheral blood genomic DNA. A mixed TRB-A/B primer pool amplified rearranged TRB by multiplex touch-down PCR. TCRdb called the multiplex PCR reads again in MiXCR, with one record for every CDR3 protein. The sample lists about 3,000 distinct CDR3 sequences; roughly 43% were seen once. Sequencing was performed on blood. Receptors originate from a human donor with a solid tumor.

This chain uses TRBV29-1 with TRBJ1-1; 7 nucleotides align to TRBD1. CDR1 SQVTM and CDR2 ANQGSEA come from the germline V gene. The V segment lost 3 bases and the J segment 1 base; nucleotides outside the gene matches: 14. The CDR3 loop spans 17 amino acids. The chain's CDR3 is CSVDGGLTGIGNTEAFF. The CDR3, as DNA: TGCAGCGTTGATGGGGGGTTGACAGGGATTGGGAACACTGAAGCTTTCTTT.

The chain couples TRBV15 to TRBJ2-2, with D perhaps matching TRBD1 (5 bases). Trimming pared 4 bases from V and 1 base from J, leaving 7 bases between. CDR1 is LNHNV and CDR2 is YYDKDF in the germline V gene (reference sequence). The CDR3 totals 14 residues. DNA of the CDR3: TGTGCCACCAGCACTACAGGGAACACCGGGGAGCTGTTTTTT. It yields the protein CATSTTGNTGELFF.

This clonotype was counted only a few times. The chain employs TRBV19 and TRBJ1-5; D unclear. The CDR3 has 17 amino acids. Between the trimmed V and J ends, which lost 5 bases and 1 base, there was a span of 18 bases. Germline CDR1 LNHDA, CDR2 SQIVND (reference sequence). CDR3 nucleotide sequence: TGTGCCAGTAGTCCCCAAGGGCGGACGACGAGCAATCAGCCCCAGCATTTT. This translates into CASSPQGRTTSNQPQHF.

For this clonotype: A much bigger clone sits one base away, suggesting this may be a read error. The rearrangement links TRBV6-1 to TRBJ2-3, with no clear D. CDR3 length: 17 amino acids. Germline CDR1 is MNHNS and CDR2 is SASEGT. V gave up 3 bases and J gave up 0 bases, with 16 bases separating them. In nucleotides, the CDR3 is TGTGCCAGCAGTGAGATCCCCCCAGCGTACAGCACAGATACGCAGTATTTT. Protein product: CASSEIPPAYSTDTQYF.

The V call is TRBV5-1, the J call TRBJ2-2, with a possible D match to TRBD2 (5 bases). V shed 0 bases and J shed 6 bases, with 12 bases lying between them. Germline CDR1 and CDR2: SGHRS and YFSETQ. CDR3 size: 15 residues. The CDR3 DNA is TGCGCCAGCAGCTTGGGGCACGCGGGTCCCGGGGAGCTGTTTTTT. It translates to CASSLGHAGPGELFF.

This clonotype was recorded once. The chain carries TRBV20-1 and TRBJ2-3; 12 bases are shared with TRBD2. Germline V gene lookup returns CDR1 DFQATT and CDR2 SNEGSKA (reference sequence). The CDR3 runs 18 residues. V lost 0 bases and J lost 4; bases outside the gene matches: 11. CDR3 in DNA: TGCAGTGCTAGAGACCCCGCGTCTCTAGCGGGAGGGTCAGATACGCAGTATTTT. Residues: CSARDPASLAGGSDTQYF.